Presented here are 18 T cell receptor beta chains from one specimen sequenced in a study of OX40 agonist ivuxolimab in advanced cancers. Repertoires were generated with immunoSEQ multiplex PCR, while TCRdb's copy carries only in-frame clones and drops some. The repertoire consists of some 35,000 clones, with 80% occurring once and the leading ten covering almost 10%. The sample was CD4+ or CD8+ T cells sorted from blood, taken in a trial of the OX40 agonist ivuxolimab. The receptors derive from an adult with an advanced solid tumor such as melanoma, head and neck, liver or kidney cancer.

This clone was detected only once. CDR3 sequence (DNA): TGTGCCAGCAGCTCAGGGAATGAGGAGACCCAGTACTTC. This codes for CASSSGNEETQYF. The chain links TRBV27 to TRBJ2-5; D may be TRBD1 (5 bases). The CDR3 consists of 13 residues. Deletions cut 6 bases from V and 5 bases from J, with 13 bases between. Germline CDR1 reads MNHEY; CDR2 reads SMNVEV (reference sequence).

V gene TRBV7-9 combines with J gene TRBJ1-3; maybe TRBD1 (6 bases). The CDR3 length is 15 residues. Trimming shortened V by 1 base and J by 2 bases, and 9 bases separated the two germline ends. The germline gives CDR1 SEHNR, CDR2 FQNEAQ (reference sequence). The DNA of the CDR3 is TGTGCCAGCAGCTTAGGGGGGGCGGCTGGAAACACCATATATTTT. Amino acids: CASSLGGAAGNTIYF.

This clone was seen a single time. CDR3 loop: CASSASPRGGVNEQFF. The CDR3 coding sequence is TGCGCCAGCAGCGCTTCCCCCCGGGGGGGGGTCAATGAGCAGTTCTTC. The chain links TRBV5-1 to TRBJ2-1; 8 positions match TRBD2. CDR1 is SGHRS, CDR2 YFSETQ, per germline. With V trimmed by 4 bases and J by 6 bases, 12 bases remained unmatched. The CDR3 covers 16 residues.

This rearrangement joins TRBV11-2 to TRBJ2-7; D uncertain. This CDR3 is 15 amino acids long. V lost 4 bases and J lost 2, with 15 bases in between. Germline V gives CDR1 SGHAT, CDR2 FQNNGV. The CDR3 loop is CASSSDLMSAYEQYF. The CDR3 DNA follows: TGTGCCAGCAGCTCGGATTTAATGAGCGCCTACGAGCAGTACTTC. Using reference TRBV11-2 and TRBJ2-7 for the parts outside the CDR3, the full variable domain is EAGVAQSPRYKIIEKRQSVAFWCNPISGHATLYWYQQILGQGPKLLIQFQNNGVVDDSQLPKDRFSAERLKGVDSTLKIQPAKLEDSAVYLCASSSDLMSAYEQYFGPGTRLTVT.

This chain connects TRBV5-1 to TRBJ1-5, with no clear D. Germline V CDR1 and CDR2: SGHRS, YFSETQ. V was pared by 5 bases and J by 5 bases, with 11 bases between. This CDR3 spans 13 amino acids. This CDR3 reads CASRFGEDQPQHF. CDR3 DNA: TGCGCCAGCAGATTCGGTGAAGATCAGCCCCAGCATTTT.

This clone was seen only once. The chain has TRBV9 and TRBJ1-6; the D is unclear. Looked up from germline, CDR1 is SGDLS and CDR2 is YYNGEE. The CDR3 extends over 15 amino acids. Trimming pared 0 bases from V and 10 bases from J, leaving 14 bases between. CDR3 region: CASSVDVDLGSPLHF. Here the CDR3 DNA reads TGTGCCAGCAGCGTAGATGTGGATTTAGGCTCACCCCTCCACTTT.

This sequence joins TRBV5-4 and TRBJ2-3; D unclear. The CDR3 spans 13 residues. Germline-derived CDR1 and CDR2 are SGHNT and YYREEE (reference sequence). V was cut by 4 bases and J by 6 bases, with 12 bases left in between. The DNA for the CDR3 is TGTGCCAGCAGCCCCCCCGAGTCCGATACGCAGTATTTT. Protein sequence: CASSPPESDTQYF. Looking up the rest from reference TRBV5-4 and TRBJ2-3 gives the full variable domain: ETGVTQSPTHLIKTRGQQVTLRCSSQSGHNTVSWYQQALGQGPQFIFQYYREEENGRGNFPPRFSGLQFPNYSSELNVNALELDDSALYLCASSPPESDTQYFGPGTRLTVL.

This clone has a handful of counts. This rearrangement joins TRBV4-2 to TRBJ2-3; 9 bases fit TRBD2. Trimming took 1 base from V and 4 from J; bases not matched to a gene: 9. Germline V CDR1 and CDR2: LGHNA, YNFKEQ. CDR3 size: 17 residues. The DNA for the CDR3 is TGTGCCAGCAGCCAAGCCCGAGCGGGAGGAGGGTCAGATACGCAGTATTTT. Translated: CASSQARAGGGSDTQYF.

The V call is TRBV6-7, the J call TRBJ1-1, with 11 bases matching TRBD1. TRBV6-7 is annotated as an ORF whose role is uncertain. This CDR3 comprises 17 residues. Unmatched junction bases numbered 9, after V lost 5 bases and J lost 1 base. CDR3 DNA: TGTGCCAGCAGTCCCCCACCGGGGACAGGGGGGAACACTGAAGCTTTCTTT. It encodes CASSPPPGTGGNTEAFF.

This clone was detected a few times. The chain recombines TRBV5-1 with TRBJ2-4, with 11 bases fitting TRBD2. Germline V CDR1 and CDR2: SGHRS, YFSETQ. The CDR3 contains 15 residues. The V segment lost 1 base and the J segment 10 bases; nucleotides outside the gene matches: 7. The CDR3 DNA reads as TGCGCCAGCAGCTTGATTAGCGGGGGGGCCGGAATTCAGTACTTC. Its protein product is CASSLISGGAGIQYF.

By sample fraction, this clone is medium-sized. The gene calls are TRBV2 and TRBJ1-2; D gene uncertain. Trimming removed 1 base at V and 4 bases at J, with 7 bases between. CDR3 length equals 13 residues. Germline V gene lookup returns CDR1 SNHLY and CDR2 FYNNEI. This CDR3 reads CASSEGRSYGYTF. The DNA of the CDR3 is TGTGCCAGCAGTGAAGGGAGATCCTATGGCTACACCTTC.

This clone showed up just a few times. This CDR3 reads CASSGGGPTTSTDTQYF. The CDR3 bases are TGTGCCAGCAGCGGGGGAGGGCCCACTACTAGCACAGATACGCAGTATTTT. This chain connects TRBV9 to TRBJ2-3; 7 bases map to TRBD2. CDR3 size: 17 residues. Germline CDR1 reads SGDLS; CDR2 reads YYNGEE. The V gene end was trimmed by 3 bases and the J gene end by 0 bases; junction bases not matched to a gene: 10. Variable domain in full (rest from reference TRBV9 and TRBJ2-3): DSGVTQTPKHLITATGQRVTLRCSPRSGDLSVYWYQQSLDQGLQFLIQYYNGEERAKGNILERFSAQQFPDLHSELNLSSLELGDSALYFCASSGGGPTTSTDTQYFGPGTRLTVL.

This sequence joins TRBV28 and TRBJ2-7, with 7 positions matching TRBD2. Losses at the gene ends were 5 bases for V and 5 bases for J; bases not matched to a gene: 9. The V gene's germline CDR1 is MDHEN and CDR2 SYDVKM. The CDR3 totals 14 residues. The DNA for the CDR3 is TGTGCCAGCAGTGCCCCTAGCGGCTGGGACGAGCAGTACTTC. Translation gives CASSAPSGWDEQYF.

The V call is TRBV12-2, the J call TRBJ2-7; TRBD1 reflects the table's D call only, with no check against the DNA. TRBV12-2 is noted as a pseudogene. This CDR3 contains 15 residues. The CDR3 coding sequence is TGTGCCAGCAGCTTAGCACCAGGACAAAACTACGAGCAGTACTTC. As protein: CASSLAPGQNYEQYF.

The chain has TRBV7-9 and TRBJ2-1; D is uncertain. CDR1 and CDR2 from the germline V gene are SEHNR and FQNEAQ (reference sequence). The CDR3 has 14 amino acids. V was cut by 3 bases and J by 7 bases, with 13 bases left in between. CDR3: CASSFSISQNEQFF. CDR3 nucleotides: TGTGCCAGCAGCTTCTCAATCTCCCAAAATGAGCAGTTCTTC.

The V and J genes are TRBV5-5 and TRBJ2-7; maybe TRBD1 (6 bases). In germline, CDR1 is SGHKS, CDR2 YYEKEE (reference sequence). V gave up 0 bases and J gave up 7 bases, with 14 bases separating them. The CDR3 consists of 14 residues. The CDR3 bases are TGTGCCAGCAGCTTGGGACAGGTGGCACCTGAGCAGTACTTC. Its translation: CASSLGQVAPEQYF.

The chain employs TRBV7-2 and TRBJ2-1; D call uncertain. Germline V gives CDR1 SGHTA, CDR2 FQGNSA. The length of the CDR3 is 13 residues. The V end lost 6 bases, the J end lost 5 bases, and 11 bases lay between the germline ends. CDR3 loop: CASSPLGHNEQFF. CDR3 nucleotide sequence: TGTGCCAGCAGTCCCCTTGGCCACAATGAGCAGTTCTTC.

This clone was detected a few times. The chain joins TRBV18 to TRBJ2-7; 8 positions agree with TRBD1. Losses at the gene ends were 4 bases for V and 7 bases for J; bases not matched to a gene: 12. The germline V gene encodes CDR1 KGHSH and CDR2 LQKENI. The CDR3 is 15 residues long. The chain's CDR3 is CASSLGTGPYGEQYF. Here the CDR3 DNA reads TGTGCCAGCTCACTGGGGACAGGCCCCTACGGAGAGCAGTACTTC.